These 4 T cell receptor beta chains originate from one sample sequenced in a study of molecular identifiers for immune sequencing clone quantification. TCRdb redid the calling of the PCR reads with MiXCR, one entry per CDR3 protein. The sample consists of more than 550,000 distinct CDR3 sequences, around 25% of them appearing once. Input material: naive CD8+ T cells from blood, with Jurkat cell RNA spiked in. Subset denoted: FACS-sorted CD8+CD4-CCR7+CD45RA+ naive T cells. The receptor source for this set is a human donor in good health. Some libraries in this study had Jurkat cell RNA spiked in.

V is TRBV12-3 or TRBV12-4 and J is TRBJ2-2; D gene uncertain. V dropped 8 bases and J dropped 2 bases, with 12 bases sitting between them. This CDR3 is 14 amino acids long. The CDR3 DNA reads TGTGCCAGCGCGGCCGCTTCCAACACCGGGGAGCTGTTTTTT. This sequence encodes CASAAASNTGELFF.

The rearrangement uses TRBV5-6 and TRBJ1-4; D unclear. In germline, CDR1 is SGHDT, CDR2 YYEEEE. This CDR3 region has 13 residues. The germline V and J ends were trimmed by 2 bases and 6 bases, with 8 bases remaining between them. Written as DNA, the CDR3 is TGTGCCAGCAGCTTTAGGACGGATGAAAAACTGTTTTTT. Its translation is CASSFRTDEKLFF.

A remark on this clonotype: A much larger clonotype is one base distant, so this may be a read error. The rearrangement uses TRBV12-3 or TRBV12-4 and TRBJ1-1; weak D call: TRBD1 (6 bases). The CDR3 length is 12 residues. V lost 8 bases and J 7 bases, leaving 14 bases between the germline ends. The CDR3 loop reads CASAWGQNEAFF. CDR3 nucleotides: TGTGCCAGCGCCTGGGGGCAGAATGAAGCTTTCTTT.

This clonotype was seen only once. A junction boundary mismatches the germline segment, possibly from a read error. The CDR3 bases are TGTGCCAGTGGTATTGCGGGAGGAGACTATGGCTACACCTTC. This translates into CASGIAGGDYGYTF. This chain joins TRBV19 and TRBJ1-2, with unresolved D. This CDR3 has 14 amino acids. The germline V gene encodes CDR1 LNHDA and CDR2 SQIVND (reference sequence).